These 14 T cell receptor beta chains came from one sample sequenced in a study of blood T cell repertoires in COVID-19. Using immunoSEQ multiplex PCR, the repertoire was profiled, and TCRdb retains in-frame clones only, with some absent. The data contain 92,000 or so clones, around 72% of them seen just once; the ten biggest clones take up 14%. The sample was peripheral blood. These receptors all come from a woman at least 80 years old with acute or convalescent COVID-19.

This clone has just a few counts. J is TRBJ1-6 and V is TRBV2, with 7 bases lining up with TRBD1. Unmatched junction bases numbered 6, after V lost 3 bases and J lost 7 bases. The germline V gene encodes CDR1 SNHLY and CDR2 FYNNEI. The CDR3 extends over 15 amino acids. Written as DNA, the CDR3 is TGTGCCAGCAGTGAGCGGGGACAGCAAAATTCACCCCTCCACTTT. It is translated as CASSERGQQNSPLHF.

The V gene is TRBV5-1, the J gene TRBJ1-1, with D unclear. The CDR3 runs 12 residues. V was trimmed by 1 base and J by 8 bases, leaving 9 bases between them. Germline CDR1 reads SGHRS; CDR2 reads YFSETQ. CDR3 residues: CASSLRRGEAFF. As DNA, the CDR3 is TGCGCCAGCAGCTTGAGGCGGGGAGAAGCTTTCTTT.

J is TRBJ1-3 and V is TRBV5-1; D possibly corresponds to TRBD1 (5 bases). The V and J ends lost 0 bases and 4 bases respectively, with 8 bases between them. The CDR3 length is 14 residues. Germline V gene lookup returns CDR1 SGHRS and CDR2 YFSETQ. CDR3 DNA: TGCGCCAGCAGCTTGGGACAGTCGGGAAACACCATATATTTT. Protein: CASSLGQSGNTIYF.

CDR3 bases: TGTGCCAGTAGTATAGACAGGAAGATAAATTCACCCCTCCACTTT. It yields the protein CASSIDRKINSPLHF. This chain connects TRBV19 to TRBJ1-6; D gene ambiguous. There are 15 residues in the CDR3. Between the trimmed V and J ends, which lost 0 bases and 7 bases, there was a span of 10 bases. From germline, CDR1 is LNHDA and CDR2 SQIVND (reference sequence).

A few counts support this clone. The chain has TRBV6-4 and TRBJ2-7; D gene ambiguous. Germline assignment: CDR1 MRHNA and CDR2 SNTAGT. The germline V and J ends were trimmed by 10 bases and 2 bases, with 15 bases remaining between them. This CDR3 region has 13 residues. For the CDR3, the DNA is TGTGCCATCTCCGAACAGCCTACCTACGAGCAGTACTTC. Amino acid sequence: CAISEQPTYEQYF.

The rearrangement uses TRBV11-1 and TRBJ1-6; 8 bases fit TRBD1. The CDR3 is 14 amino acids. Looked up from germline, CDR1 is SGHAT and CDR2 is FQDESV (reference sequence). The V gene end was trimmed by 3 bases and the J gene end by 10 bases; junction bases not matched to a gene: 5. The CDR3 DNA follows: TGTGCCAGCAGCTTGGACAGGGTTGACTCACCCCTCCACTTT. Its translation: CASSLDRVDSPLHF.

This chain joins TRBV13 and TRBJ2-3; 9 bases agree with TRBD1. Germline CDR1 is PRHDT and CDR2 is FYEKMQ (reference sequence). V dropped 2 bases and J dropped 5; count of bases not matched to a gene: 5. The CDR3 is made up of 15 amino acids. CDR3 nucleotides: TGTGCCAGCAGCTTACCACAGGGGGCAGGAGATACGCAGTATTTT. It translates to CASSLPQGAGDTQYF.

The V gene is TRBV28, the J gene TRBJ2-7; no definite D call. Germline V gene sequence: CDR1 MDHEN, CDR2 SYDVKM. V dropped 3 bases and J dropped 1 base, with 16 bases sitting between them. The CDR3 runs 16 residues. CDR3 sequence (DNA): TGTGCCAGCAGTTTTTCTCTAAACAAACTATCCTACGAGCAGTACTTC. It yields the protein CASSFSLNKLSYEQYF.

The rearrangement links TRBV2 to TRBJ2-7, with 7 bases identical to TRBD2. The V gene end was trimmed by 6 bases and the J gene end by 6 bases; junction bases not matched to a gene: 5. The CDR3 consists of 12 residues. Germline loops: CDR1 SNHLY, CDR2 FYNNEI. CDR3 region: CASSRGGSEQYF. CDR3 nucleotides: TGTGCCAGCAGCCGGGGCGGGAGCGAGCAGTACTTC.

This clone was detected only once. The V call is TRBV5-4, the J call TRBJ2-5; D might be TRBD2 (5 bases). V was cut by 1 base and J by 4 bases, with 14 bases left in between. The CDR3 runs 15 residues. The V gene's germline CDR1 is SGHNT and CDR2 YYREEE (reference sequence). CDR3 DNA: TGTGCCAGCAGCTTGAAAGCTAGCTGGGCAGAGACCCAGTACTTC. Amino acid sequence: CASSLKASWAETQYF.

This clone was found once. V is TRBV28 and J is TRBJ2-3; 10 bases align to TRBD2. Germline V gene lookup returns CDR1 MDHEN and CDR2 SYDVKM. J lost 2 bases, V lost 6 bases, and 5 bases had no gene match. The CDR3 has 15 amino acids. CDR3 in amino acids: CASSILAGDTDTQYF. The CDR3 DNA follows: TGTGCCAGCAGCATTCTAGCGGGGGACACAGATACGCAGTATTTT.

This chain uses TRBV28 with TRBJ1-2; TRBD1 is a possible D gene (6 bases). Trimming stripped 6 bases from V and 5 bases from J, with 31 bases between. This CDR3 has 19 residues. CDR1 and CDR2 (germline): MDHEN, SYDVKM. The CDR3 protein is CASRSPRDTLYAGFYGYTF. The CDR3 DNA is TGTGCCAGCAGATCCCCCCGGGACACCCTCTATGCGGGCTTTTATGGCTACACCTTC.

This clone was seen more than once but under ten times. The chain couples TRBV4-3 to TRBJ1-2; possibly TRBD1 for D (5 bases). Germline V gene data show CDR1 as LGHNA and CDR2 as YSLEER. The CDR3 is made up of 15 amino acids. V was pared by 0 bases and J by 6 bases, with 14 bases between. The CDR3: CASSQDFGRAHGYTF. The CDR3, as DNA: TGCGCCAGCAGCCAAGATTTCGGCAGGGCACATGGCTACACCTTC.

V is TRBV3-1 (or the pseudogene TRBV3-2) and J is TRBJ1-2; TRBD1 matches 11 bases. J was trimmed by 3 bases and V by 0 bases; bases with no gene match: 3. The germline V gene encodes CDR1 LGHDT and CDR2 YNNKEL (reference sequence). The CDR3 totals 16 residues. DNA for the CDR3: TGTGCCAGCAGCCAAGAGGGGACAGGGGGACACTATGGCTACACCTTC. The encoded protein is CASSQEGTGGHYGYTF.